This paragraph covers one T cell receptor beta chain sequence. Its antigen is undetermined. The data were obtained in a study of T cell responses to AZD1222 COVID-19 vaccine. Study-wide points: After the peak T cell response, and only then, were repertoires sampled. Close to half of spike-specific TCRs reportedly recognize unmutated variant regions. CD4 TCRs covered the whole spike, strongest at regions 160-218 and 743-854.

This CDR3 spans 14 amino acids. TCRdb's copy holds only in-frame clones and misses some; the assay was immunoSEQ multiplex PCR. The sample has 95,000 to 100,000 clones; about nine tenths are singletons. This clonotype originated in an adult in good health. V gene TRBV21-1 combines with J gene TRBJ1-1; the table's D call of TRBD1 was not tested on the DNA. TRBV21-1 is tagged as a pseudogene. Sequenced material: peripheral blood, taken on day 0 of AZD1222 vaccination. CDR3 nucleotide sequence: TGTGCCAGCAGCAACCACACCCAGAACACTGAAGCTTTCTTT. Its protein product is CASSNHTQNTEAFF.